This T cell receptor (beta chain) was retrieved from a study of spatial heterogeneity in lung cancer. Study-level background: Strongly correlated with TCR transcript counts in tumor regions was a T cell module score, which was a transcriptional module score calculated from matched bulk RNA-seq.

The study tagged each TCR cDNA molecule with a unique molecular identifier. TCRdb reanalysed the 5' RACE reads using MiXCR and keeps one entry per CDR3 protein. Of over 10,000 distinct CDR3 sequences listed, approximately 5.5% are singletons. The table lists this clonotype with many counts. Its target is unknown. This CDR3 comprises 15 residues. V gave up 1 base and J gave up 6 bases; unmatched junction bases: 4. Germline V gives CDR1 SGHVS, CDR2 FQNEAQ. Study-wide results and limits: Tracking of tumor mutation counts was seen in expanded intratumoral alpha and beta TCR counts.

Time point noted: sample taken at primary tumor resection. The clonotype comes from a male donor with early-stage non-small cell lung cancer. The chain employs TRBV7-8 and TRBJ2-3, with TRBD2 matching 10 bases. The sample consisted of lung tumor tissue, taken at surgery. CDR3 amino acids: CASSLVLAGEDTQYF. CDR3 coding DNA: TGTGCCAGCAGCTTAGTTCTAGCGGGGGAGGATACGCAGTATTTT.